The TCR beta chain described here comes from a study of T cell clones after liver transplantation. Across the whole study: Immunosuppression withdrawal was tried within 2 years after liver transplantation in this trial. Patients counted as tolerant after at least one year off all immunosuppression, enzymes not exceeding twice normal.

Sorting of unstimulated PBMCs yielded separate CD3+CD4+ and CD3+CD8+ fractions. The germline V gene encodes CDR1 MNHNY and CDR2 SVGAGI (reference sequence). This CDR3 region has 15 residues. J was trimmed by 3 bases and V by 5 bases; bases with no gene match: 4. Regarding the study as a whole: Small, mixed patient groups and varying post-transplant times limit these conclusions.

Details on this clone: Its specificity is not known.

Here immunoSEQ multiplex PCR was the method, and the copy in TCRdb shows in-frame clones only, minus some. In the table there are some 11,000 clones, less than 85% of which are singletons. The rearrangement uses TRBV6-6 and TRBJ2-2; the match to TRBD1 covers 9 bases. Material: CD8+ T cells from blood, obtained at the 22-month timepoint. The receptor's source is a human patient who received a liver transplant. Certain T cells may be donor cells from the graft. This chain's CDR3 is CASSPTGGDTGELFF. CDR3 bases: TGTGCCAGCAGTCCTACAGGGGGCGACACCGGGGAGCTGTTTTTT.